A selection of T cell receptor beta chains follows, all from one sample in a study of blood T cell repertoires in COVID-19. Data came from immunoSEQ multiplex PCR; TCRdb stores just in-frame clones and leaves some out. The repertoire holds some 170,000 clones, more than 65% seen once, with roughly 15% in the top ten. The specimen sequenced was PBMCs or T cells enriched from blood (not recorded which). The source is a man between 50 and 59 years old who had recovered from COVID-19. Both conserved end residues are part of each CDR3. D genes are given only for firm matches. Rows give clone size only sometimes, using once, few, many, or a class for an expanded clone.

v_call	j_call	clone_size	d_call	cdr3_nt	cdr3_aa
TRBV5-1	TRBJ1-6	few	TRBD1	TGCGCCAGCAGCCGGACAGGTAATTCACCCCTCCACTTT	CASSRTGNSPLHF
TRBV5-6	TRBJ1-2	few	-	TGTGCCAGCAGTCGGCCGGGGGGCTATGGCTACACCTTC	CASSRPGGYGYTF
TRBV19	TRBJ1-5	-	-	TGTGCCAGTAGTATAATCACAGACAATCAGCCCCAGCATTTT	CASSIITDNQPQHF
TRBV18	TRBJ2-2	-	TRBD1	TGTGCCAGCTCACCACGGGACAGGACGAACACCGGGGAGCTGTTTTTT	CASSPRDRTNTGELFF
TRBV2	TRBJ2-1	-	-	TGTGCCAGCAGGGGGACTGGACCGGGAGAGCAGTTCTTC	CASRGTGPGEQFF
TRBV11-2	TRBJ2-2	-	-	TGTGCCAGCAGTTACTACACCGGGGAGCTGTTTTTT	CASSYYTGELFF
TRBV5-6	TRBJ1-4	-	TRBD1	TGTGCCAGCAGCCCCGGGGGGACAGGGGAAAAACTGTTTTTT	CASSPGGTGEKLFF
TRBV15	TRBJ2-1	once	-	TGTGCCACCAGCCCTCCGACAGCTGCGTCCTACAATGAGCAGTTCTTC	CATSPPTAASYNEQFF
TRBV7-2	TRBJ2-1	-	TRBD2	TGTGCCAGCAGCTTAGTCAGCGGGGGGCCGTCGAGGAATGAGCAGTTCTTC	CASSLVSGGPSRNEQFF
TRBV9	TRBJ1-4	-	TRBD1	TGTGCCAGCAGCCCGGGACAGGGCTTGAATGAAAAACTGTTTTTT	CASSPGQGLNEKLFF
TRBV5-1	TRBJ2-7	-	TRBD1	TGCGCCAGCAGCTGGCGGACAGGGACAGCCTACGAGCAGTACTTC	CASSWRTGTAYEQYF
TRBV6-1	TRBJ2-3	-	-	TGTGCCAGCAGTGATACAGTGGCCAAAGATACGCAGTATTTT	CASSDTVAKDTQYF
TRBV7-9	TRBJ2-2	-	-	TGTGCCAGCAGCCCTTCGTGGGAGCTGTTTTTT	CASSPSWELFF
TRBV19	TRBJ1-2	-	-	TGTGCCAGTAGTATCCCCCCGCCGGGGTACCTCTATGGCTACACCTTC	CASSIPPPGYLYGYTF
TRBV2	TRBJ1-2	few	-	TGTGCCAGCAGTGTAAGGCCGGGGGATGGCTACACCTTC	CASSVRPGDGYTF
TRBV30	TRBJ1-2	once	TRBD1	TGTGCCTGGAGTGGGCAGGGGGCCTATGGCTACACCTTC	CAWSGQGAYGYTF
TRBV19	TRBJ1-2	few	-	TGTGCCAGTAGATTGACTGGTGGCTACACCTTC	CASRLTGGYTF
TRBV6-5	TRBJ1-2	-	-	TGTGCCAGCGGGAGGTCGACAGTGAACTATGGCTACACCTTC	CASGRSTVNYGYTF
TRBV6-5	TRBJ1-4	-	-	TGTGCCAGCAGCGTGTTGACACAATCTAATGAAAAACTGTTTTTT	CASSVLTQSNEKLFF
TRBV29-1	TRBJ2-2	-	TRBD1	TGCAGCGTGACAGGGGGCACCGGGGAGCTGTTTTTT	CSVTGGTGELFF
TRBV28	TRBJ2-1	-	-	TGTGCCAGCAGTACTCTGAGAGAGGGCGATGAGCAGTTCTTC	CASSTLREGDEQFF
TRBV7-6	TRBJ1-3	-	-	TGTGCCAGCAGCCAAGACATGACAGTCTCTGGAAACACCATATATTTT	CASSQDMTVSGNTIYF
TRBV18	TRBJ1-1	-	TRBD1	TGTGCCAGCTCACCACTAGGGGCTCAGGGGGACACTGAAGCTTTCTTT	CASSPLGAQGDTEAFF
TRBV11-2	TRBJ1-4	-	TRBD1	TGTGCCAGCAGCTTGACAGGGGGCAGAGAAAAACTGTTTTTT	CASSLTGGREKLFF
TRBV6-6	TRBJ1-5	-	-	TGTGCCAGCAGGACGGCGAACTATTTCGATCAGCCCCAGCATTTT	CASRTANYFDQPQHF